This T cell receptor beta chain was captured in a study of CD8 T cells in Susac syndrome. RNA totalling roughly 0.45 to 1 ug underwent reverse transcription with random hexamers. An immunoSEQ multiplex PCR amplified TCR beta CDR3 over 54 Vbeta and 13 Jbeta. TCRdb re-derived calls from the immunoSEQ multiplex PCR reads in MiXCR, one entry per CDR3 protein. The repertoire consists of roughly 130,000 distinct CDR3 sequences, with about 95% occurring once and the leading ten covering around 0.12%. This clonotype was found once. CDR1 and CDR2 (germline): KGHSH, LQKENI. This CDR3 is built from 13 residues. Trimming pared 1 base from V and 5 bases from J, leaving 9 bases between.

Material for sequencing was CD4+ T cells from PBMCs. This chain links TRBV18 with TRBJ2-7; maybe TRBD2 (5 bases). The clonotype comes from a human donor in good health. For the CDR3, the DNA is TGTGCCAGCTCACCACTCAAGGGAGACGAGCAGTACTTC. As protein: CASSPLKGDEQYF.